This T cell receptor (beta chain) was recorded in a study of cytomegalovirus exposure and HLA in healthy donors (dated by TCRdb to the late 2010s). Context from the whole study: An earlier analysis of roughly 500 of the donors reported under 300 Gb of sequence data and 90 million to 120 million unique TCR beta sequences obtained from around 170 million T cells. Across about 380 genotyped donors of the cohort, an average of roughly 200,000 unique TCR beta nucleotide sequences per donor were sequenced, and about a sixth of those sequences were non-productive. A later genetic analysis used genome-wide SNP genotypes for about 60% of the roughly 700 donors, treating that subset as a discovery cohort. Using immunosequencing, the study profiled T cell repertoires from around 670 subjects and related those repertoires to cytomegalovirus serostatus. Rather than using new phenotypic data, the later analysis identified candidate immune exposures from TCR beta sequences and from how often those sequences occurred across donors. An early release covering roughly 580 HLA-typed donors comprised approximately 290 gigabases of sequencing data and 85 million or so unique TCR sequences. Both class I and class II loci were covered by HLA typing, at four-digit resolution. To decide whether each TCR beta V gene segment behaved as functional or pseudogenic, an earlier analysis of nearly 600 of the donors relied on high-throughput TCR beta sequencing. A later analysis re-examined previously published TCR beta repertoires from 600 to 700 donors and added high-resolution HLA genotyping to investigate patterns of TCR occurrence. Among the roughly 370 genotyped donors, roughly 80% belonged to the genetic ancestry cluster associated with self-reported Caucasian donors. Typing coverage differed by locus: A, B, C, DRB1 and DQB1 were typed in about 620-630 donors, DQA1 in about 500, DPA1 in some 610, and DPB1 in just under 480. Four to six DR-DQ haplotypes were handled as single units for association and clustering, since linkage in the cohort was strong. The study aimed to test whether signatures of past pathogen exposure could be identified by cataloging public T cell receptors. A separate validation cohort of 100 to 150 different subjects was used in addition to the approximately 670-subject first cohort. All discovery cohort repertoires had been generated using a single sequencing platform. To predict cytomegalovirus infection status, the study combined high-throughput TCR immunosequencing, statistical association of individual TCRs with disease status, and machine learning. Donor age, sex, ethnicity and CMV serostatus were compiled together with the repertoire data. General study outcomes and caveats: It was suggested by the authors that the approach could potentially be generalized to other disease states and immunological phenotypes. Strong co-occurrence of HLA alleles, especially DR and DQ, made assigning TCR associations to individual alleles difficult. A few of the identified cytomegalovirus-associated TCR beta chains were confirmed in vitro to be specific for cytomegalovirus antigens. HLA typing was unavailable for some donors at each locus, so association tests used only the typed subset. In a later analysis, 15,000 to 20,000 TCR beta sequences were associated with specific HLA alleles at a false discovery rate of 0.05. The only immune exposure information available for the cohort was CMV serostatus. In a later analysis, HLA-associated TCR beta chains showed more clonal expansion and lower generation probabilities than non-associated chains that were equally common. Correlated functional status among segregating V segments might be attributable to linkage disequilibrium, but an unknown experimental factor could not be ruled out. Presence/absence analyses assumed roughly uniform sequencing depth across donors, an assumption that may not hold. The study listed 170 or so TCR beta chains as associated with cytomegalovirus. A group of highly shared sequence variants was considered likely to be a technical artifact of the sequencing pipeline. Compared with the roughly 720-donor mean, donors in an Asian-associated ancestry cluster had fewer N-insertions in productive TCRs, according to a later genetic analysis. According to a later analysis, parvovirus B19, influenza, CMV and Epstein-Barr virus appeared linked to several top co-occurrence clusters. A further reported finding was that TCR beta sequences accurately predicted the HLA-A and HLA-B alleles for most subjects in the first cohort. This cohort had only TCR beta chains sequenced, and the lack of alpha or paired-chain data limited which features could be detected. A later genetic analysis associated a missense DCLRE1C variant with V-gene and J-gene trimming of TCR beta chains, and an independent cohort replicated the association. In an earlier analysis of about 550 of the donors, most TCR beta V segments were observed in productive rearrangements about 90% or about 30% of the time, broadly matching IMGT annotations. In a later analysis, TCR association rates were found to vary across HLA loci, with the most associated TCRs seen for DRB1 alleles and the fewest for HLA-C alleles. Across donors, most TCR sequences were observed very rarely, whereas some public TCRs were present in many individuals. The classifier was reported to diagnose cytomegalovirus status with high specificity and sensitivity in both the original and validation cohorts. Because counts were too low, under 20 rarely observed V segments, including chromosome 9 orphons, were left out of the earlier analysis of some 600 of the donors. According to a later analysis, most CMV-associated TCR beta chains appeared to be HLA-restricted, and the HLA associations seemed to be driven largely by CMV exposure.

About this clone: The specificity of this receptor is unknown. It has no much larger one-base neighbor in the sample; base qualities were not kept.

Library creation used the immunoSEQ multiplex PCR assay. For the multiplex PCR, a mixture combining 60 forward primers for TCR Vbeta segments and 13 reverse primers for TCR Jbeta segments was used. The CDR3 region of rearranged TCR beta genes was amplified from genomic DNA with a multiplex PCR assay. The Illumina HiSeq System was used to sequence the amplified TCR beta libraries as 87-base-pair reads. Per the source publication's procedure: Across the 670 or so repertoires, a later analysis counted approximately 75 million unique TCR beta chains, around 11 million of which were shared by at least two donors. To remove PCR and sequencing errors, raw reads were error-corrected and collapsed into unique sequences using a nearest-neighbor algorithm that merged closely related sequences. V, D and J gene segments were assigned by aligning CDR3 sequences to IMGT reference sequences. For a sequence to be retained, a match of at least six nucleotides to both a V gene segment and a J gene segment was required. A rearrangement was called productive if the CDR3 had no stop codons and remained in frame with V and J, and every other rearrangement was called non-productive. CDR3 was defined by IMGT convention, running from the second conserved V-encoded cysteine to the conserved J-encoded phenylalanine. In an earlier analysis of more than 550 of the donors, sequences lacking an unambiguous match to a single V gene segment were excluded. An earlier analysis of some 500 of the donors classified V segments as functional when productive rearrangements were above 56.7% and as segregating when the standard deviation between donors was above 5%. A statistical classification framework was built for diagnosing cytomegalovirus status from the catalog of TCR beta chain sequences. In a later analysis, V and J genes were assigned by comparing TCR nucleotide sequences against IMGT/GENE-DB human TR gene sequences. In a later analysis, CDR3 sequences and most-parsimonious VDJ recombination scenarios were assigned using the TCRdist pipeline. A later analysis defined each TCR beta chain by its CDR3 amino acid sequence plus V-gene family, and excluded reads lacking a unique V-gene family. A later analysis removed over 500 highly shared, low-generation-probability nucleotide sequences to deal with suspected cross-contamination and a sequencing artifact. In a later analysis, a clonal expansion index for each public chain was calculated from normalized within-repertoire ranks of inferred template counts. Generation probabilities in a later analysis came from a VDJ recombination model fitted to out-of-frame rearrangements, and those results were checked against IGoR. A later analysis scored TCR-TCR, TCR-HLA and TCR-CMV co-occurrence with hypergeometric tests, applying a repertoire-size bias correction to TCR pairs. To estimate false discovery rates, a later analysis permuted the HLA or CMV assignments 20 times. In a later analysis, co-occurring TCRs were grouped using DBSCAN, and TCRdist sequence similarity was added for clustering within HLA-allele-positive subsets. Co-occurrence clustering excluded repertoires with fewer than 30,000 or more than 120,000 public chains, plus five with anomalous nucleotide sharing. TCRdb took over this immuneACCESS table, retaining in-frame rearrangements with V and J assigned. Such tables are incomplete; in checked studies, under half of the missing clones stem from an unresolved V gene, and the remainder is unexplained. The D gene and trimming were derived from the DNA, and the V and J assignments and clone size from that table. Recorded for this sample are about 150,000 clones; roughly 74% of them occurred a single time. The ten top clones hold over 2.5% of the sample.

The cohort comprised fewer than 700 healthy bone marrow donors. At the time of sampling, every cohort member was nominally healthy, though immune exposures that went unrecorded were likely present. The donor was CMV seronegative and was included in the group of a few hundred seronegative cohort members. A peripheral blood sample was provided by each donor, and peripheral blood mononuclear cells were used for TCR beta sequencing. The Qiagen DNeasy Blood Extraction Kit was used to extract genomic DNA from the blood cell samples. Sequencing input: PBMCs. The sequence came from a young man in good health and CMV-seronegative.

CDR3 region: CASRGWGAQPQHF. Here is the DNA: TGTGCCAGCAGGGGGTGGGGAGCGCAGCCCCAGCATTTT. Recombination linked TRBV2 to TRBJ1-5, with the D gene uncertain. V and J are truncated by 6 bases and 7 bases respectively, leaving an intervening sequence of 13 bases. The CDR3 runs 13 residues from the cysteine to the phenylalanine. Only the CDR3 DNA stays, 39 bases, in frame from base 1. Based on the germline V gene, the CDR1 and CDR2 sequences are SNHLY and FYNNEI.